These T cell receptor beta chains were read from a single sample in a study of Graves' ophthalmopathy and Graves' hyperthyroidism. TCRdb passed the multiplex PCR reads through MiXCR, listing each CDR3 protein once. The sample has over a million distinct CDR3 sequences, less than 45% seen once. Sequencing input: peripheral blood or thyroid tissue (not recorded which). These receptors were taken from an adult man with Graves' hyperthyroidism. Both conserved end residues are part of each CDR3. A D gene is named only where the DNA matches it firmly. Part of the rows lack a size; the others show once, few, many or a class for expanded clones.

CDR3 DNA,CDR3 protein,D gene,V gene,J gene,clone size
TGTGCCAGCAGCTTAGAAGGGGGCGGCAATCAGCCCCAGCATTTT,CASSLEGGGNQPQHF,TRBD1,TRBV7-8,TRBJ1-5,many
TGTGCCAGCAGCGTAGGCCCAACCTACCAAGAGACCCAGTACTTC,CASSVGPTYQETQYF,NA,TRBV9,TRBJ2-5,few
TGCGCCAGCAGTGAGTCGGAGTCTGGTTTCCTCTATGGCTACACCTTC,CASSESESGFLYGYTF,NA,TRBV10-1,TRBJ1-2,NA
TGTGCCAGCAGCCCCCCTGAGGGCTACGAGCAGTACTTC,CASSPPEGYEQYF,NA,TRBV5-6,TRBJ2-7,NA
TGCAGTGCTAGAGATGGGGGGACTTACAGGTTGAACACTGAAGCTTTCTTT,CSARDGGTYRLNTEAFF,NA,TRBV20-1,TRBJ1-1,NA
TGTGCCAGCATCGGGTTAGCGGGAGTGGGGGAGACCCAGTACTTC,CASIGLAGVGETQYF,TRBD2,TRBV2,TRBJ2-5,NA
TGTGCCAGCAGCGTATCCAGCTATAATGAAAAACTGTTTTTT,CASSVSSYNEKLFF,NA,TRBV9,TRBJ1-4,few
TGTGCCAGCAGTTACGGACGGACTGACTACACCTTC,CASSYGRTDYTF,NA,TRBV10-3,TRBJ1-2,NA
TGTGCCAGCAGTTACGCCCCTCGCAGGCAGCCCCAGCATTTT,CASSYAPRRQPQHF,NA,TRBV6-5,TRBJ1-5,NA
TGCAGTGCTACAGACACGACCTACAATGAGCAGTTCTTC,CSATDTTYNEQFF,NA,TRBV20-1,TRBJ2-1,NA
TGCAGTGCTAGAATGAGGGGGCAGGGTTATGGCTACACCTTC,CSARMRGQGYGYTF,TRBD1,TRBV20-1,TRBJ1-2,many
TGTGCCAGCAGCCGGACAGGGTCCACCAATCAGCCCCAGCATTTT,CASSRTGSTNQPQHF,TRBD1,TRBV7-8,TRBJ1-5,many
TGTGCCATCAGTGAGGTTAGCCGGCTCTATGGCTACACCTTC,CAISEVSRLYGYTF,NA,TRBV10-3,TRBJ1-2,few
TGCAGTGCTAGAGGAGACAGTGCCTCTGGAAACACCATATATTTT,CSARGDSASGNTIYF,NA,TRBV20-1,TRBJ1-3,many
TGTGCCAGCAGCCCCATGGGACAGGGGGCTGGTGGCTACACCTTC,CASSPMGQGAGGYTF,TRBD1,TRBV7-8,TRBJ1-2,NA
TGTGCCAGTAGTAAATACAGGGTTGGCAATCAGCCCCAGCATTTT,CASSKYRVGNQPQHF,NA,TRBV19,TRBJ1-5,many
TGTGCCAGCAGTAAAAGGGGGGGCTCCGGGGAGCAGTACTTC,CASSKRGGSGEQYF,NA,TRBV7-2,TRBJ2-7,NA
TGTGCCACCAGTGATTTGCTCCCGGGGTACCAAGAGACCCAGTACTTC,CATSDLLPGYQETQYF,NA,TRBV24-1,TRBJ2-5,many
TGTGCCAGCAGCGTAGGGCAGGGGATCGGGGAGCTGTTTTTT,CASSVGQGIGELFF,NA,TRBV9,TRBJ2-2,NA
TGCAGCGTAGGACAGGGTGTCTTTCAGCCCCAGCATTTT,CSVGQGVFQPQHF,TRBD1,TRBV29-1,TRBJ1-5,many
TGCAGTGCGTCCCGCGCCTCGCCAGGGGGCAACGTCCTGACTTTC,CSASRASPGGNVLTF,TRBD1,TRBV20-1,TRBJ2-6,NA
TGTGCAAGCGGGTTATACTACGAGCAGTACTTC,CASGLYYEQYF,NA,TRBV7-9,TRBJ2-7,NA
TGTGCCAGCAGCTTAGTTTTAGGAGGAGGCGAGCAGTACTTC,CASSLVLGGGEQYF,NA,TRBV7-2,TRBJ2-7,NA
TGTGCCAGCAGCACCCGGACAGGGGGCGGGGAGCTGTTTTTT,CASSTRTGGGELFF,TRBD1,TRBV9,TRBJ2-2,NA
TGCGCCAGCAGCTTCGGGACTAGCCAAGAGACCCAGTACTTC,CASSFGTSQETQYF,TRBD2,TRBV5-1,TRBJ2-5,few
TGTGCCATCAGTGAGTCGGCTAGCGCGGAGACCCAGTACTTC,CAISESASAETQYF,NA,TRBV10-3,TRBJ2-5,many
TGTGCCATCGGTGGTGGACTAGCGGGACCCTTCTCCTGCGAGCAGTACTTC,CAIGGGLAGPFSCEQYF,TRBD2,TRBV2,TRBJ2-7,NA